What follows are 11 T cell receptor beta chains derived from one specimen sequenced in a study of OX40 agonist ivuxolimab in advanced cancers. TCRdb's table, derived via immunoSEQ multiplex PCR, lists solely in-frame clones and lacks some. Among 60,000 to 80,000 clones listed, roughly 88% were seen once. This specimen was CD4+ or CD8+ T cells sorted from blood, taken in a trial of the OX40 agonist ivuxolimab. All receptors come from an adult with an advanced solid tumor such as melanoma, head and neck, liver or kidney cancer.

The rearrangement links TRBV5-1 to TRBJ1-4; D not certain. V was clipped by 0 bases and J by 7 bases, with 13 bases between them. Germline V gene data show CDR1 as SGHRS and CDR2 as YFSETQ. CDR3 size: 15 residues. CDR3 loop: CASSLGSPKGEKLFF. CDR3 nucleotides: TGCGCCAGCAGCTTGGGCAGCCCTAAGGGTGAAAAACTGTTTTTT.

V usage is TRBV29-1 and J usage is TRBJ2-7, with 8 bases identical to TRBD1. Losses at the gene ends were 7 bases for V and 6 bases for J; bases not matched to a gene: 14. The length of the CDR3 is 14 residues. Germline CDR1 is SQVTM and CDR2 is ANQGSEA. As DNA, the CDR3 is TGCAGCGGGGGGGAGACAGGGGCCGGCGGCGAGCAGTACTTC. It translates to CSGGETGAGGEQYF.

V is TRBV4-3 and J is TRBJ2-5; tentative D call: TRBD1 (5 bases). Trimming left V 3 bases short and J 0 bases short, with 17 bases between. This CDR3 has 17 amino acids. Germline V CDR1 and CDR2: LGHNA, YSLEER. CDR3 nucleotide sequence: TGCGCCAGCAGCCACCTAGGACACCGACGATACCAAGAGACCCAGTACTTC. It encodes CASSHLGHRRYQETQYF.

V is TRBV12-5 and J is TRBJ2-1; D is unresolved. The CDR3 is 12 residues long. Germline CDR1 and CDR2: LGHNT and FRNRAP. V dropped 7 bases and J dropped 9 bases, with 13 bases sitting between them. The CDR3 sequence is CASARPTSEQFF. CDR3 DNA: TGTGCTAGTGCCCGCCCCACGTCTGAGCAGTTCTTC.

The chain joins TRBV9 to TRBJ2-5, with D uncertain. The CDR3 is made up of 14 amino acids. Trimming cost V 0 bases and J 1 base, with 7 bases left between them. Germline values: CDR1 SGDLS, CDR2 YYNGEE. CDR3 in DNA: TGTGCCAGCAGCGTAGTGCCGTCCCAAGAGACCCAGTACTTC. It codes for CASSVVPSQETQYF.

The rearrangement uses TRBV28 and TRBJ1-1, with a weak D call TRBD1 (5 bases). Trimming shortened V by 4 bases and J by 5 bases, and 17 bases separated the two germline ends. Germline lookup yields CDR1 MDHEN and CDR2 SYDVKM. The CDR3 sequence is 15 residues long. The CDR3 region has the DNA TGTGCCAGCAGTTCAGGCGCGGGGGGATGGACTGAAGCTTTCTTT. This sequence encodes CASSSGAGGWTEAFF.

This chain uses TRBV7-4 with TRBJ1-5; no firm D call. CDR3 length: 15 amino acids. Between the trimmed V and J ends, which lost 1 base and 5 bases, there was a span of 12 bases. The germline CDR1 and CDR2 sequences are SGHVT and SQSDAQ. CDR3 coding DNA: TGTGCCAGCAGCTTAGACGTCAGGCCTCATCAGCCCCAGCATTTT. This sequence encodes CASSLDVRPHQPQHF.

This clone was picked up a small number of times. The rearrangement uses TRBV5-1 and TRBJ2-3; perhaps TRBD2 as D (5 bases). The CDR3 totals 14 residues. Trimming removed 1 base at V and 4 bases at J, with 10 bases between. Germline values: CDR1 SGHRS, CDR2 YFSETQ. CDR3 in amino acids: CASSLLGLPDTQYF. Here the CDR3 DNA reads TGCGCCAGCAGCTTGTTAGGACTCCCAGATACGCAGTATTTT.

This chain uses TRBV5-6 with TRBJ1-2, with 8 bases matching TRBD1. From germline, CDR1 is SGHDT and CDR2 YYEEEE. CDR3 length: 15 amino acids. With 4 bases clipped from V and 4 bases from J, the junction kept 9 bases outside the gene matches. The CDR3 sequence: CASSGWDRSLYGYTF. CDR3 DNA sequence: TGTGCCAGCAGCGGCTGGGACAGGAGCCTCTATGGCTACACCTTC.

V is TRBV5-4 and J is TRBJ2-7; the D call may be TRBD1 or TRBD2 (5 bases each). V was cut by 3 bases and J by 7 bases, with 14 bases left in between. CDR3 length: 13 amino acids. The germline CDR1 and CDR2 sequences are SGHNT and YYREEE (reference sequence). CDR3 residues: CASSYRDEGEQYF. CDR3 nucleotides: TGTGCCAGCAGCTACCGGGACGAAGGGGAGCAGTACTTC.

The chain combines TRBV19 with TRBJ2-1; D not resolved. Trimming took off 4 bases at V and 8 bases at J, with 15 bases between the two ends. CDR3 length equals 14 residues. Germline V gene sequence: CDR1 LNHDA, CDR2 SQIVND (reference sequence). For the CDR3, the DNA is TGTGCCAGTAGTAACATTGCCCGGCGGTATGAGCAGTTCTTC. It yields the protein CASSNIARRYEQFF.